Following are 27 T cell receptor beta chains from one sample sequenced in a study of identical twins (dated by TCRdb to between 2015 and 2016). Libraries were constructed by 5' RACE. TCRdb names Illumina HiSeq 2000 as the instrument used. TCRdb ran its own pipeline on the public reads, namely fastp trimming at Q25 and MiXCR clone calling, and kept in-frame beta chains. All rows with the same CDR3 protein become a single entry with the most common DNA and genes. A total of 690,000 or so distinct CDR3 sequences appear in this sample, approximately 9% of them only once. The ten top clones hold 0.75% to 1% of the sample. The data were also submitted as part of a second study, on yellow fever vaccine responses in identical twins.

Sequenced material: PBMCs. The receptors come from a woman under 30 in good health.

The chain uses TRBV25-1 and TRBJ2-1; unclear D gene. The ends were cut back, 5 bases at V and 8 bases at J, with 19 bases in the middle. CDR3 length: 15 residues. Germline loops: CDR1 MGHDK, CDR2 SYGVNS. CDR3 in DNA: TGTGCCAGCAGTAACGTTCAGGCAGCCGCTGATGAGCAGTTCTTC. Encoded protein: CASSNVQAAADEQFF.

This chain connects TRBV3-1 to TRBJ2-1; 10 positions match TRBD1. Per germline, CDR1 LGHDT and CDR2 YNNKEL (reference sequence). The CDR3 is 17 amino acids. J lost 4 bases, V lost 4 bases, and 10 bases had no gene match. The CDR3 DNA reads TGTGCCAGCAGCCCAAAGATAGGACAGGGGGGATACAATGAGCAGTTCTTC. Residues: CASSPKIGQGGYNEQFF.

This clonotype was counted a few times. The rearrangement links TRBV6-6 to TRBJ2-5; 8 bases are a match to TRBD2. The CDR3 sequence is 13 residues long. Losses at the gene ends were 6 bases for V and 4 bases for J; bases not matched to a gene: 4. The germline V gene has CDR1 MNHNY and CDR2 SVGAGI (reference sequence). The CDR3 protein is CASRGAGVETQYF. CDR3 nucleotides: TGTGCCAGCAGGGGAGCGGGGGTAGAGACCCAGTACTTC.

The chain couples TRBV10-3 to TRBJ2-3; TRBD2 is a possible D gene (7 bases). The V gene lost 11 bases and the J gene lost 5 bases, with 14 bases spanning the gap. This CDR3 has 12 residues. Looked up from germline, CDR1 is ENHRY and CDR2 is SYGVKD. CDR3 sequence (DNA): TGTGCCGGAGGGGGGGCCGGAGATACGCAGTATTTT. It is translated as CAGGGAGDTQYF.

This clonotype was found many times. The chain recombines TRBV29-1 with TRBJ2-3, with D tentatively TRBD2 (6 bases). The CDR3 sequence is 13 residues long. The V gene lost 6 bases and the J gene lost 2 bases, with 12 bases spanning the gap. Germline V gives CDR1 SQVTM, CDR2 ANQGSEA. The chain's CDR3 is CSVPGLHTDTQYF. The CDR3 DNA sequence: TGCAGCGTGCCGGGACTCCACACAGATACGCAGTATTTT.

This clonotype occurred a few times. The CDR3 bases are TGTGCCAGCAGCTCAGAGCGGGGGCGGGGCACAGATACGCAGTATTTT. Protein: CASSSERGRGTDTQYF. This chain links TRBV7-3 with TRBJ2-3, with TRBD2 matching over 8 bases. V lost 4 bases and J lost 1; bases outside the gene matches: 7. The CDR3 sequence is 16 residues long. Germline assignment: CDR1 SGHTA and CDR2 FQGTGA.

This clonotype turned up a few times. The chain combines TRBV9 with TRBJ2-7; maybe TRBD1 (5 bases). Looked up from germline, CDR1 is SGDLS and CDR2 is YYNGEE. The CDR3 length is 16 residues. The ends were cut back, 0 bases at V and 7 bases at J, with 20 bases in the middle. The CDR3 here is CASSVGESGNLGEQYF. As DNA, the CDR3 is TGTGCCAGCAGCGTAGGCGAGTCAGGGAACCTGGGGGAGCAGTACTTC.

This clonotype came up a few times. The chain is built from TRBV25-1 and TRBJ2-7, with a tentative D call TRBD1 (6 bases). V lost 8 bases, J lost 1 base, and 12 bases lay in between. Germline CDR1 and CDR2: MGHDK and SYGVNS. The CDR3 totals 13 residues. CDR3 DNA: TGTGCCAGCGAGGGGGATAGTTCCTACGAGCAGTACTTC. It specifies CASEGDSSYEQYF.

The chain uses TRBV6-1 and TRBJ2-5; 16 bases fit TRBD2. This CDR3 comprises 19 residues. J gave up 5 bases and V 10 bases, and 19 bases lay outside the gene matches. The germline V gene encodes CDR1 MNHNS and CDR2 SASEGT. CDR3 sequence (DNA): TGTGCCACGCAATCCCCACGACCGGGACTAGCGGGAGGGCTGGAGACCCAGTACTTC. It is translated as CATQSPRPGLAGGLETQYF.

The chain employs TRBV20-1 and TRBJ2-1; D is perhaps TRBD2 (6 bases). Germline CDR1 DFQATT, CDR2 SNEGSKA (reference sequence). V shed 2 bases and J shed 0 bases, with 14 bases lying between them. There are 16 residues in the CDR3. The CDR3 loop is CSARPLAESSYNEQFF. CDR3 bases: TGCAGTGCTAGACCTTTAGCGGAGAGCTCCTACAATGAGCAGTTCTTC.

This clonotype has at least ten counts. CDR3 DNA sequence: TGTGCCAGCAGTTTAGCCCGTATGAACAATGAGCAGTTCTTC. Protein: CASSLARMNNEQFF. This sequence joins TRBV12-3 or TRBV12-4 and TRBJ2-1; D ambiguous. V lost 0 bases and J 5 bases, leaving 8 bases between the germline ends. The CDR3 extends over 14 amino acids.

Concerning this clonotype: A much more abundant neighbour one base away suggests this may be a read error. This chain joins TRBV5-1 and TRBJ2-3; 13 bases line up with TRBD2. Germline V gene sequence: CDR1 SGHRS, CDR2 YFSETQ. There are 16 residues in the CDR3. The CDR3 loop is CASSLGLAGEADTQYF. The CDR3 bases are TGTGCCAGCAGCTTAGGACTAGCGGGAGAAGCAGATACGCAGTATTTT.

In this sample, this clonotype turned up a few times. The rearrangement joins TRBV29-1 to TRBJ2-3, with D possibly called TRBD1 or TRBD2 (5 bases each). V was shortened by 2 bases and J by 2 bases, with 11 bases between the two germline ends. The CDR3 sequence is 14 residues long. Looked up from germline, CDR1 is SQVTM and CDR2 is ANQGSEA. The CDR3 region is CSVELGDLTDTQYF. Here the CDR3 DNA reads TGCAGCGTTGAACTCGGGGACCTCACAGATACGCAGTATTTT.

This clonotype was seen many times. V gene TRBV28 combines with J gene TRBJ2-1; D unclear. CDR1 is MDHEN, CDR2 SYDVKM, per germline. The V end was cut by 4 bases, the J end by 4 bases, with 5 bases between. The CDR3 consists of 12 residues. The CDR3 loop reads CASSSVYNEQFF. The CDR3 nucleotides are TGTGCCAGCAGTTCAGTGTACAATGAGCAGTTCTTC.

The chain has TRBV7-2 and TRBJ2-5, with 11 bases that match TRBD1. CDR3 size: 15 residues. After removal of 5 bases from V and 1 base from J, the junction contained 3 bases not matched to a gene. Germline CDR1 and CDR2: SGHTA and FQGNSA. The CDR3 region has the DNA TGTGCCAGCAGCCGTGGGACAGGGGGCCAAGAGACCCAGTACTTC. Residues: CASSRGTGGQETQYF.

This clonotype was seen repeatedly, ten times or more. The chain uses TRBV20-1 and TRBJ1-5; D remains unclear. V lost 6 bases and J 6 bases, leaving 6 bases between the germline ends. The CDR3 has 10 residues. The germline gives CDR1 DFQATT, CDR2 SNEGSKA (reference sequence). The CDR3: CSATGQPQHF. The CDR3 region has the DNA TGCAGTGCCACGGGTCAGCCCCAGCATTTT.

CDR3 amino acids: CASSQDSPGTAAYEQYF. The CDR3 nucleotides read TGTGCCAGCAGCCAAGATTCCCCCGGGACAGCGGCCTACGAGCAGTACTTC. J is TRBJ2-7 and V is TRBV3-1, with 7 nucleotides matching TRBD1. Germline V gene data show CDR1 as LGHDT and CDR2 as YNNKEL (reference sequence). V gave up 0 bases and J gave up 2 bases; unmatched junction bases: 10. The CDR3 totals 17 residues.

The rearrangement joins TRBV7-9 to TRBJ2-3; D is uncertain. The V gene lost 5 bases and the J gene lost 0 bases, with 12 bases spanning the gap. Germline V lookup: CDR1 SEHNR, CDR2 FQNEAQ (reference sequence). CDR3 length equals 15 residues. In DNA, the CDR3 is TGTGCCAGCAGCCCCGGGCGGCTAAGCACAGATACGCAGTATTTT. The encoded protein is CASSPGRLSTDTQYF.

Ten or more counts support this clonotype. V usage is TRBV27 and J usage is TRBJ2-3; 9 positions match TRBD2. Per the germline V gene, CDR1 is MNHEY and CDR2 is SMNVEV (reference sequence). The CDR3 consists of 18 residues. With V trimmed by 5 bases and J by 2 bases, 14 bases remained unmatched. The CDR3 here is CASSPPTSGVPFTDTQYF. The CDR3 DNA follows: TGTGCCAGCAGTCCCCCGACTAGCGGAGTCCCTTTCACAGATACGCAGTATTTT.

This clonotype has a handful of counts. This chain uses TRBV7-2 with TRBJ2-3, with D tentatively TRBD1 (6 bases). Germline V gene lookup returns CDR1 SGHTA and CDR2 FQGNSA. The V and J ends lost 3 bases and 2 bases respectively, with 15 bases between them. This CDR3 region has 16 residues. The CDR3 coding sequence is TGTGCCAGCAGCTTCAGGGGCCCGGGTCCCACAGATACGCAGTATTTT. Protein sequence: CASSFRGPGPTDTQYF. Supplemented by reference TRBV7-2 and TRBJ2-3, the full variable domain reads GAGVSQSPSNKVTEKGKDVELRCDPISGHTALYWYRQSLGQGLEFLIYFQGNSAPDKSGLPSDRFSAERTGGSVSTLTIQRTQQEDSAVYLCASSFRGPGPTDTQYFGPGTRLTVL.

There are many counts of this clonotype. The DNA of the CDR3 is TGCGCCAGCAGCGCCGACGCCTATGGCTACACCTTC. Its translation is CASSADAYGYTF. The genes are TRBV5-1 and TRBJ1-2; unclear D gene. CDR3 size: 12 residues. Germline V gene data show CDR1 as SGHRS and CDR2 as YFSETQ. Trimming took 4 bases from V and 4 from J, leaving 8 bases between them.

This clonotype was seen only a few times. The chain is built from TRBV25-1 and TRBJ2-5, with 12 bases lining up with TRBD1. Germline loops: CDR1 MGHDK, CDR2 SYGVNS. The CDR3 is 16 amino acids. The junction had 7 bases not matched to a gene; V was cut back by 3 bases and J by 5 bases. CDR3 region: CASSDDGTGGLETQYF. In nucleotides, the CDR3 is TGTGCCAGCAGTGACGATGGGACAGGGGGCCTGGAGACCCAGTACTTC.

This clonotype came up many times. The V and J genes are TRBV29-1 and TRBJ2-5, with 7 nucleotides matching TRBD2. Germline V gene data show CDR1 as SQVTM and CDR2 as ANQGSEA. The ends lost 1 base at V and 3 bases at J; junction bases unmatched: 8. CDR3 length equals 15 residues. The CDR3 nucleotides are TGCAGCGTTGAAGCCGGGACTACCTATGAAGAGACCCAGTACTTC. Amino acids: CSVEAGTTYEETQYF. Full variable domain (missing parts from reference TRBV29-1 and TRBJ2-5): SAVISQKPSRDICQRGTSLTIQCQVDSQVTMMFWYRQQPGQSLTLIATANQGSEATYESGFVIDKFPISRPNLTFSTLTVSNMSPEDSSIYLCSVEAGTTYEETQYFGPGTRLLVL.

A few counts support this clonotype. V is TRBV19 and J is TRBJ2-3, with D unclear. Trimming removed 3 bases from V and 9 bases from J, with 10 bases in between. The CDR3 length is 12 residues. Germline loops: CDR1 LNHDA, CDR2 SQIVND (reference sequence). The DNA for the CDR3 is TGTGCCAGTAGTATGAGACCCCAAACGCAGTATTTT. Its protein is CASSMRPQTQYF.

This clonotype was detected only a few times. The chain has TRBV15 and TRBJ1-1; a weak D match, TRBD1 (6 bases). The CDR3 consists of 14 residues. Germline values: CDR1 LNHNV, CDR2 YYDKDF (reference sequence). V was clipped by 1 base and J by 1 base, with 7 bases between them. The CDR3 here is CATSRGDKNTEAFF. The CDR3 nucleotides are TGTGCCACCAGCAGAGGGGACAAGAACACTGAAGCTTTCTTT.

V usage is TRBV2 and J usage is TRBJ2-3, with TRBD2 matching 11 bases. The CDR3 has 17 amino acids. Germline CDR1 reads SNHLY; CDR2 reads FYNNEI. V lost 5 bases, J lost 2 bases, and 9 bases stayed unmatched. The CDR3 DNA reads TGTGCCAGCAGTTCACGTACTAGCGGGGGATTCACAGATACGCAGTATTTT. It encodes CASSSRTSGGFTDTQYF.

The chain uses TRBV20-1 and TRBJ1-1, with D tentatively TRBD1 (5 bases). The CDR3 covers 13 residues. V lost 2 bases, J lost 1 base, and 8 bases lay in between. The germline gives CDR1 DFQATT, CDR2 SNEGSKA (reference sequence). The DNA for the CDR3 is TGCAGTGCTAGACGGGACCCGAACACTGAAGCTTTCTTT. Translated: CSARRDPNTEAFF.